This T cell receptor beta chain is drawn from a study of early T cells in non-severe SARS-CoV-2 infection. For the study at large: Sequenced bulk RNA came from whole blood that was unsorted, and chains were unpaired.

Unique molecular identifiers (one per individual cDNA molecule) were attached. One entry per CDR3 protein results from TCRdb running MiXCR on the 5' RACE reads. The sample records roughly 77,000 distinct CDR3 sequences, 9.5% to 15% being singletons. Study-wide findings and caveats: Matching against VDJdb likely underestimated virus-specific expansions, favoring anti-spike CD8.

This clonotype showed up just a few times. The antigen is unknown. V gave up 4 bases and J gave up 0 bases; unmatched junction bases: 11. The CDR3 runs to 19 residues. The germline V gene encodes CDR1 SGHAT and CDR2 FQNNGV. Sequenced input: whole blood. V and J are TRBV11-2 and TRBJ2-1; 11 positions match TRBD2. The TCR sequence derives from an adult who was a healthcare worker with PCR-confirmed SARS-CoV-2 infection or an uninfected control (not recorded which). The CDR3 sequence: CASSYGGLAGASSYNEQFF. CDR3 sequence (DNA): TGTGCCAGCAGCTACGGAGGACTAGCGGGTGCTAGCTCCTACAATGAGCAGTTCTTC.